Below, 14 T cell receptor beta chains from the same sample are listed, as sequenced in a study of OX40 agonist ivuxolimab in advanced cancers. The data were produced by immunoSEQ multiplex PCR, yet TCRdb's version contains in-frame clones alone and is incomplete. The table lists around 66,000 clones, 70% to 90% of them singletons, with about 0.34% in the top ten. The material sequenced was CD4+ or CD8+ T cells sorted from blood, taken in a trial of the OX40 agonist ivuxolimab. The receptors shown here come from an adult with an advanced solid tumor such as melanoma, head and neck, liver or kidney cancer.

In DNA form, the CDR3 reads TGCGCCAGCAGCCAAGATCGAGGCAGCTCCTACGAGCAGTACTTC. As protein: CASSQDRGSSYEQYF. The chain couples TRBV4-1 to TRBJ2-7; no firm D call. The CDR3 runs to 15 residues. V was cut by 0 bases and J by 0 bases, with 9 bases left in between. Germline V gene data show CDR1 as MGHRA and CDR2 as YSYEKL.

This clone was recorded only once. DNA of the CDR3: TGCGCCAGCAGCCCCCTGAGGTTAGGGGTTTATATCGACATTCAGTACTTC. Translating gives CASSPLRLGVYIDIQYF. This sequence joins TRBV4-1 and TRBJ2-4; D might be TRBD1 (5 bases). V gave up 4 bases and J gave up 8 bases, with 24 bases separating them. This CDR3 is built from 17 residues. Germline CDR1 and CDR2: MGHRA and YSYEKL.

This clone was detected a few times. The rearrangement links TRBV7-9 to TRBJ1-2; TRBD1 agrees at 8 bases. Germline CDR1 SEHNR, CDR2 FQNEAQ (reference sequence). The CDR3 totals 15 residues. V lost 6 bases and J lost 8; bases outside the gene matches: 14. This CDR3 reads CASSPPSDRVHGYTF. CDR3 DNA: TGTGCCAGCAGTCCTCCCTCGGACAGGGTCCACGGCTACACCTTC.

V usage is TRBV19 and J usage is TRBJ1-6, with D perhaps TRBD1 (6 bases). Germline V lookup: CDR1 LNHDA, CDR2 SQIVND (reference sequence). The CDR3 runs 13 residues. Trimming shortened V by 7 bases and J by 9 bases, and 13 bases separated the two germline ends. The CDR3 sequence is CASIRGPGSPLHF. The CDR3 region has the DNA TGTGCCAGTATTCGGGGGCCTGGTTCACCCCTCCACTTT.

The CDR3 here is CASSQLGQVGTNEKLFF. CDR3 in DNA: TGCGCCAGCAGCCAACTCGGACAGGTTGGGACTAATGAAAAACTGTTTTTT. The chain uses TRBV5-1 and TRBJ1-4, with TRBD1 identical over 7 bases. The CDR3 has 17 residues. The germline V gene encodes CDR1 SGHRS and CDR2 YFSETQ. V trimming: 4 bases; J trimming: 2 bases; junction bases outside the gene matches: 11. Full variable domain (outside the CDR3, taken from reference TRBV5-1 and TRBJ1-4): KAGVTQTPRYLIKTRGQQVTLSCSPISGHRSVSWYQQTPGQGLQFLFEYFSETQRNKGNFPGRFSGRQFSNSRSEMNVSTLELGDSALYLCASSQLGQVGTNEKLFFGSGTQLSVL.

The chain employs TRBV6-5 and TRBJ1-2; a weak D match, TRBD1 (6 bases). CDR3 length: 12 amino acids. Germline assignment: CDR1 MNHEY and CDR2 SVGAGI. The V end was cut by 4 bases, the J end by 9 bases, with 12 bases between. The CDR3 region has the DNA TGTGCCAGCAGTTCGGACAGTGCACGCTACACCTTC. Translating it yields CASSSDSARYTF.

This clone was counted a single time. The gene calls are TRBV4-2 and TRBJ1-1, with D possibly being TRBD1 (6 bases). This CDR3 contains 15 residues. With 5 bases removed from V and 4 bases from J, the gap between germline ends came to 17 bases. Germline assignment: CDR1 LGHNA and CDR2 YNFKEQ. For the CDR3, the DNA is TGTGCCAGCAGCTTGTTGGAGGGCAGGGGCACTGAAGCTTTCTTT. Residues: CASSLLEGRGTEAFF.

This clone was seen a few times. The chain recombines TRBV27 with TRBJ1-6; D perhaps matches TRBD1 (6 bases). The germline V gene has CDR1 MNHEY and CDR2 SMNVEV (reference sequence). The CDR3 has 15 amino acids. Trimming took 2 bases from V and 6 from J, leaving 11 bases between them. The CDR3 nucleotides are TGTGCCAGCAGTTTACAACAGGGAGGTAATTCACCCCTCCACTTT. Its translation: CASSLQQGGNSPLHF.

The rearrangement uses TRBV11-2 and TRBJ1-1; the D gene is possibly TRBD1 (5 bases). CDR3 size: 16 residues. V gave up 6 bases and J gave up 5 bases, with 22 bases separating them. Germline V gene sequence: CDR1 SGHAT, CDR2 FQNNGV. The CDR3 loop is CASRSDKGPLGTEAFF. The CDR3 nucleotides read TGTGCCAGCAGGTCCGACAAGGGGCCCCTTGGGACTGAAGCTTTCTTT. Supplemented by reference TRBV11-2 and TRBJ1-1, the full variable domain reads EAGVAQSPRYKIIEKRQSVAFWCNPISGHATLYWYQQILGQGPKLLIQFQNNGVVDDSQLPKDRFSAERLKGVDSTLKIQPAKLEDSAVYLCASRSDKGPLGTEAFFGQGTRLTVV.

This chain uses TRBV19 with TRBJ1-2; TRBD1 agrees at 7 bases. Germline trimming cut 8 bases from V and 3 bases from J; bases unmatched to any gene: 15. CDR1 is LNHDA, CDR2 SQIVND, per germline (reference sequence). This CDR3 region has 16 residues. The CDR3 bases are TGTGCCAGTGGCGCGACAGGGCGGTCGGGGGACTATGGCTACACCTTC. Protein product: CASGATGRSGDYGYTF.

For the CDR3, the DNA is TGTGCCAGCAGTTGGGGAGGTGGCTACACCTTC. Translated: CASSWGGGYTF. This chain uses TRBV6-5 with TRBJ1-2; D is uncertain. Between the trimmed V and J ends, which lost 4 bases and 7 bases, there was a span of 7 bases. The CDR3 consists of 11 residues. CDR1 and CDR2 from the germline V gene are MNHEY and SVGAGI.

The chain combines TRBV5-6 with TRBJ2-7; D might be TRBD2 (6 bases). The CDR3 runs 13 residues. The germline V and J ends were trimmed by 0 bases and 6 bases, with 10 bases remaining between them. Germline CDR1 reads SGHDT; CDR2 reads YYEEEE. The CDR3 nucleotides read TGTGCCAGCAGCTTGGGGGGACTTGGCGAGCAGTACTTC. It yields the protein CASSLGGLGEQYF.

This chain uses TRBV7-6 with TRBJ2-1, with a tentative D call TRBD2 (6 bases). Germline CDR1 SGHVS, CDR2 FNYEAQ. The length of the CDR3 is 16 residues. V lost 5 bases, J lost 4 bases, and 18 bases lay in between. The CDR3 DNA is TGTGCCAGCAGCCCGAGGAGGGAAGGAGGGTACAATGAGCAGTTCTTC. Translating it yields CASSPRREGGYNEQFF.

The V gene is TRBV9, the J gene TRBJ2-1; D tentatively reads TRBD1 or TRBD2 (5 bases each). The V gene lost 0 bases and the J gene lost 9 bases, with 16 bases spanning the gap. Germline V gene data show CDR1 as SGDLS and CDR2 as YYNGEE. The CDR3 length is 15 residues. Here the CDR3 reads CASSVGAARGGEQFF. CDR3 in DNA: TGTGCCAGCAGCGTAGGGGCCGCCCGTGGGGGTGAGCAGTTCTTC.